The 30 T cell receptor beta chains below were found in one sample sequenced in a study of blood T cell repertoires in COVID-19. Clones were sequenced by immunoSEQ multiplex PCR, and TCRdb holds only the in-frame ones, with some missing. The sample records hundreds of thousands of clones, roughly 86% being singletons. The sequenced sample consisted of peripheral blood. The receptors here all came from a woman between 65 and 79 years old with COVID-19, enrolled during active disease.

The V and J genes are TRBV18 and TRBJ1-1; 8 nucleotides align to TRBD1. V dropped 6 bases and J dropped 6; count of bases not matched to a gene: 9. This CDR3 comprises 14 residues. CDR1 and CDR2 (germline): KGHSH, LQKENI. The CDR3 nucleotides read TGTGCCAGCTCCCCAGGGGGCGAGTTTGCTGAAGCTTTCTTT. Translated, it gives CASSPGGEFAEAFF.

This chain connects TRBV10-3 to TRBJ1-1, with 7 bases identical to TRBD1. The CDR3 covers 14 residues. The J segment lost 5 bases and the V segment lost 6 bases, leaving 9 bases of the junction unmatched. The germline V gene has CDR1 ENHRY and CDR2 SYGVKD. This CDR3 reads CAISGQGGVTEAFF. CDR3 coding DNA: TGTGCCATCAGCGGGCAGGGGGGAGTAACTGAAGCTTTCTTT.

This chain connects TRBV6-6 to TRBJ1-4; 7 bases agree with TRBD1. The CDR3 sequence is 15 residues long. Germline values: CDR1 MNHNY, CDR2 SVGAGI (reference sequence). The ends lost 6 bases at V and 0 bases at J; junction bases unmatched: 4. The CDR3 DNA sequence: TGTGCCAGCAGAGACGGGACAGCAACTAATGAAAAACTGTTTTTT. Translated: CASRDGTATNEKLFF.

The chain is built from TRBV2 and TRBJ2-7, with 8 bases aligning to TRBD1. The CDR3 contains 15 residues. The V gene's germline CDR1 is SNHLY and CDR2 FYNNEI. V trimming: 7 bases; J trimming: 6 bases; junction bases outside the gene matches: 14. The CDR3 sequence is CASTTTGTGPSEQYF. CDR3 DNA sequence: TGTGCCAGCACCACTACCGGGACAGGCCCCTCCGAGCAGTACTTC.

The chain employs TRBV7-2 and TRBJ2-7, with TRBD1 matching 9 bases. Germline CDR1 is SGHTA and CDR2 is FQGNSA. J lost 5 bases, V lost 1 base, and 6 bases had no gene match. The CDR3 covers 15 residues. The CDR3 protein is CASSLGGQGIDEQYF. The CDR3 DNA reads as TGTGCCAGCAGCTTAGGAGGACAGGGGATCGACGAGCAGTACTTC.

The chain is built from TRBV19 and TRBJ1-2; D perhaps matches TRBD1 (5 bases). The CDR3 covers 14 residues. Germline CDR1 LNHDA, CDR2 SQIVND (reference sequence). V dropped 3 bases and J dropped 5 bases, with 13 bases sitting between them. The CDR3 is CASSMGGVPYGYTF. The DNA of the CDR3 is TGTGCCAGTAGTATGGGGGGAGTCCCGTATGGCTACACCTTC.

V is TRBV29-1 and J is TRBJ2-7, with TRBD2 identical over 10 bases. The CDR3 runs 13 residues. J lost 4 bases, V lost 3 bases, and 3 bases had no gene match. Per germline, CDR1 SQVTM and CDR2 ANQGSEA. For the CDR3, the DNA is TGCAGCGTTGACCTAGCGGGGGAGTACGAGCAGTACTTC. It yields the protein CSVDLAGEYEQYF.

J is TRBJ2-7 and V is TRBV6-6; TRBD1 agrees at 7 bases. The V gene's germline CDR1 is MNHNY and CDR2 SVGAGI (reference sequence). This CDR3 has 13 residues. The V gene end was trimmed by 6 bases and the J gene end by 0 bases; junction bases not matched to a gene: 2. CDR3 sequence: CASRRQGSYEQYF. CDR3 DNA: TGTGCCAGCAGAAGACAGGGCTCCTACGAGCAGTACTTC.

This chain uses TRBV3-1 (or the pseudogene TRBV3-2) with TRBJ1-1; 8 bases align to TRBD1. This CDR3 has 13 amino acids. V lost 6 bases, J lost 6 bases, and 6 bases stayed unmatched. Germline V gives CDR1 LGHDT, CDR2 YNNKEL (reference sequence). CDR3 amino acids: CASRPTGGAEAFF. CDR3 coding DNA: TGTGCCAGCAGACCTACAGGGGGTGCTGAAGCTTTCTTT.

J is TRBJ2-7 and V is TRBV3-1 (or the pseudogene TRBV3-2); tentative D call: TRBD2 (5 bases). The CDR3 runs to 13 residues. CDR1 is LGHDT, CDR2 YNNKEL, per germline (reference sequence). The germline V and J ends were trimmed by 6 bases and 2 bases, with 11 bases remaining between them. The CDR3 loop is CASSPGITYEQYF. The CDR3 coding sequence is TGTGCCAGCAGTCCCGGGATCACCTACGAGCAGTACTTC.

The CDR3 nucleotides are TGTGCCAGCAGATTGACGGGGAATACCTACGAGCAGTACTTC. It codes for CASRLTGNTYEQYF. The rearrangement links TRBV2 to TRBJ2-7; D is possibly TRBD2 (5 bases). Germline CDR1 and CDR2: SNHLY and FYNNEI. Trimming stripped 6 bases from V and 2 bases from J, with 14 bases between. The length of the CDR3 is 14 residues.

V gene TRBV7-8 combines with J gene TRBJ1-6; D gene ambiguous. This CDR3 spans 15 amino acids. V gave up 3 bases and J gave up 0 bases, with 6 bases separating them. Germline CDR1 and CDR2: SGHVS and FQNEAQ. The DNA for the CDR3 is TGTGCCAGCAGCTTTGGCCCCTCCTATAATTCACCCCTCCACTTT. Protein sequence: CASSFGPSYNSPLHF.

The chain recombines TRBV9 with TRBJ2-2; maybe TRBD2 (6 bases). The germline V and J ends were trimmed by 4 bases and 1 base, with 14 bases remaining between them. Germline CDR1 and CDR2: SGDLS and YYNGEE. The CDR3 runs 16 residues. CDR3: CASSPPGRGNTGELFF. The CDR3 DNA reads as TGTGCCAGCAGCCCCCCAGGGCGGGGGAACACCGGGGAGCTGTTTTTT.

This chain uses TRBV2 with TRBJ1-1; 8 bases map to TRBD1. The CDR3 contains 13 residues. V dropped 5 bases and J dropped 3; count of bases not matched to a gene: 2. CDR1 and CDR2 (germline): SNHLY, FYNNEI. The CDR3: CASSPQGDTEAFF. DNA of the CDR3: TGTGCCAGCAGTCCACAGGGGGACACTGAAGCTTTCTTT.

The V call is TRBV27, the J call TRBJ1-4; D is undetermined. The CDR3 is made up of 14 amino acids. The germline V and J ends were trimmed by 7 bases and 4 bases, with 13 bases remaining between them. Germline lookup yields CDR1 MNHEY and CDR2 SMNVEV (reference sequence). CDR3 DNA sequence: TGTGCCAGCAAGATGGAGGTTCTTAATGAAAAACTGTTTTTT. This translates into CASKMEVLNEKLFF.

This clone was counted only a few times. The V call is TRBV9, the J call TRBJ2-3, with D perhaps TRBD2 (6 bases). The CDR3 has 15 amino acids. Trimming cost V 0 bases and J 7 bases, with 15 bases left between them. Per the germline V gene, CDR1 is SGDLS and CDR2 is YYNGEE. Here the CDR3 DNA reads TGTGCCAGCAGCGTAGCGGGGACTCCACACCATACGCAGTATTTT. It specifies CASSVAGTPHHTQYF.

This chain connects TRBV3-1 (or the pseudogene TRBV3-2) to TRBJ2-2; 10 bases align to TRBD2. The V and J ends lost 6 bases and 4 bases, in that order; junction bases with no gene match: 5. CDR3 length: 15 amino acids. Germline V lookup: CDR1 LGHDT, CDR2 YNNKEL (reference sequence). The CDR3 DNA reads TGTGCCAGCAGTCTAGCGGGGGTGTTCACCGGGGAGCTGTTTTTT. Translation: CASSLAGVFTGELFF.

The chain links TRBV28 to TRBJ1-2; the D is unclear. Looked up from germline, CDR1 is MDHEN and CDR2 is SYDVKM. V was trimmed by 3 bases and J by 4 bases, leaving 15 bases between them. The CDR3 totals 15 residues. The DNA of the CDR3 is TGTGCCAGCAGTTTTCACTCGGGGTTTCGCTATGGCTACACCTTC. Protein: CASSFHSGFRYGYTF.

This chain links TRBV11-2 with TRBJ1-6; 10 bases line up with TRBD1. Germline CDR1 SGHAT, CDR2 FQNNGV. The CDR3 contains 17 residues. After removal of 4 bases from V and 8 bases from J, the junction contained 11 bases not matched to a gene. The CDR3 sequence is CASSYPGQGSEDSPLHF. In DNA, the CDR3 is TGTGCCAGCAGCTATCCGGGACAGGGGAGCGAGGATTCACCCCTCCACTTT.

The rearrangement uses TRBV6-6 and TRBJ2-3; D perhaps matches TRBD1 (8 bases). The germline gives CDR1 MNHNY, CDR2 SVGAGI (reference sequence). V was shortened by 11 bases and J by 6 bases, with 21 bases between the two germline ends. The CDR3 consists of 14 residues. This chain's CDR3 is CAGKQGGTTDTQYF. For the CDR3, the DNA is TGTGCCGGTAAACAGGGGGGGACGACGGATACGCAGTATTTT.

Details on this clone: Other DNA sequences within the sample encode an identical CDR3. The gene calls are TRBV28 and TRBJ1-1, with TRBD1 matching 7 bases. J was trimmed by 1 base and V by 6 bases; bases with no gene match: 2. CDR1 is MDHEN and CDR2 is SYDVKM in the germline V gene. This CDR3 region has 13 residues. The DNA of the CDR3 is TGTGCCAGCAGCAGGACAGGGAACACTGAAGCTTTCTTT. Its translation: CASSRTGNTEAFF. Full variable domain (missing parts from reference TRBV28 and TRBJ1-1): DVKVTQSSRYLVKRTGEKVFLECVQDMDHENMFWYRQDPGLGLRLIYFSYDVKMKEKGDIPEGYSVSREKKERFSLILESASTNQTSMYLCASSRTGNTEAFFGQGTRLTVV.

This clone was detected a few times. DNA for the CDR3: TGCGCCAGCAGCTTTGGGGCAGCCATGAACACTGAAGCTTTCTTT. This translates into CASSFGAAMNTEAFF. The chain is built from TRBV5-1 and TRBJ1-1; D may be TRBD1 (5 bases). CDR3 length: 15 residues. Germline lookup yields CDR1 SGHRS and CDR2 YFSETQ. V was clipped by 2 bases and J by 0 bases, with 11 bases between them. Filled out from reference TRBV5-1 and TRBJ1-1, the complete variable domain reads KAGVTQTPRYLIKTRGQQVTLSCSPISGHRSVSWYQQTPGQGLQFLFEYFSETQRNKGNFPGRFSGRQFSNSRSEMNVSTLELGDSALYLCASSFGAAMNTEAFFGQGTRLTVV.

The chain is built from TRBV5-1 and TRBJ2-1; no firm D call. The V gene lost 4 bases and the J gene lost 5 bases, with 4 bases spanning the gap. The CDR3 consists of 11 residues. Germline loops: CDR1 SGHRS, CDR2 YFSETQ. The CDR3 sequence: CASSVNNEQFF. The CDR3 DNA follows: TGCGCCAGCAGCGTCAACAATGAGCAGTTCTTC. Variable domain in full (rest from reference TRBV5-1 and TRBJ2-1): KAGVTQTPRYLIKTRGQQVTLSCSPISGHRSVSWYQQTPGQGLQFLFEYFSETQRNKGNFPGRFSGRQFSNSRSEMNVSTLELGDSALYLCASSVNNEQFFGPGTRLTVL.

The chain couples TRBV19 to TRBJ1-6; 10 bases line up with TRBD1. Germline CDR1 reads LNHDA; CDR2 reads SQIVND (reference sequence). CDR3 size: 19 residues. J was trimmed by 3 bases and V by 0 bases; bases with no gene match: 8. DNA for the CDR3: TGTGCCAGTAGTATAGATCTGCGACAGGGGGCATTCTATAATTCACCCCTCCACTTT. Protein product: CASSIDLRQGAFYNSPLHF.

The chain combines TRBV9 with TRBJ1-1, with D maybe TRBD1 (6 bases). V was clipped by 4 bases and J by 4 bases, with 8 bases between them. Germline V lookup: CDR1 SGDLS, CDR2 YYNGEE. The CDR3 runs to 12 residues. The CDR3 sequence is CASSSQGTEAFF. The CDR3 coding sequence is TGTGCCAGCAGCTCACAGGGCACTGAAGCTTTCTTT.

The chain has TRBV6-2 or TRBV6-3 and TRBJ1-2; 8 bases match TRBD1. The CDR3 spans 15 residues. Germline CDR1 MNHEY, CDR2 SVGEGT. V shed 0 bases and J 3 bases; nucleotides not matched to a gene: 3. For the CDR3, the DNA is TGTGCCAGCAGTTACTCCGGACAGGGTGACTATGGCTACACCTTC. It encodes CASSYSGQGDYGYTF.

The chain links TRBV4-3 to TRBJ1-1, with TRBD1 identical over 8 bases. The CDR3 sequence is 11 residues long. V gave up 11 bases and J gave up 11 bases; unmatched junction bases: 10. Germline CDR1 is LGHNA and CDR2 is YSLEER. The CDR3 protein is CASGDRGPAFF. DNA of the CDR3: TGCGCCTCAGGAGACAGGGGACCCGCTTTCTTT.

As concerns this clone: The junction does not match germline at one end; this may be a read error. The chain links TRBV27 to TRBJ2-2; TRBD2 matches at 10 bases. CDR3 length: 15 amino acids. The V gene's germline CDR1 is MNHEY and CDR2 SMNVEV (reference sequence). For the CDR3, the DNA is TGTGCCAGCACTTTAGCGGGGGGGAACACCGGGGAGCTGTTTTTT. This sequence encodes CASTLAGGNTGELFF.

The chain recombines TRBV11-2 with TRBJ2-1, with TRBD1 identical over 7 bases. Unmatched junction bases numbered 12, after V lost 4 bases and J lost 9 bases. The CDR3 totals 15 residues. In germline, CDR1 is SGHAT, CDR2 FQNNGV. This CDR3 is CASSSGTEGKTEQFF. In nucleotides, the CDR3 is TGTGCCAGCAGCTCCGGGACAGAGGGCAAAACTGAGCAGTTCTTC.

This clone was detected only a few times. The rearrangement links TRBV27 to TRBJ2-7; D is possibly TRBD1 (5 bases). Germline V gene data show CDR1 as MNHEY and CDR2 as SMNVEV (reference sequence). The V end lost 5 bases, the J end lost 3 bases, and 17 bases lay between the germline ends. This CDR3 comprises 15 residues. In DNA, the CDR3 is TGTGCCAGCAGTGCCAGACAGAAAGGGGACTACGAGCAGTACTTC. Protein: CASSARQKGDYEQYF.